This entry features one T cell receptor beta chain sequence. This entry is derived from a study of human T cells and chemical hapten exposure. TCRdb processed the RACE reads anew with MiXCR; each CDR3 protein has one entry. The table records some 250,000 distinct CDR3 sequences, almost 8% of them present only once. Time point indicated: pre-sensitization, week 0. The treatment: therapeutic diphenylcyclopropenone sensitization with weekly scalp DPC. Trimming cost V 7 bases and J 5 bases; bases outside gene matches: 9. Germline V gives CDR1 SQVTM, CDR2 ANQGSEA. The CDR3 sequence is 14 residues long. The sequencing used whole blood, collected in connection with sensitization to the hapten diphenylcyclopropenone (DPC). This rearrangement joins TRBV29-1 to TRBJ2-3; 10 positions match TRBD1. The clonotype comes from a man younger than 35 with alopecia areata. Some clones in this sample may be carry-over from other donors' samples. The CDR3 sequence: CSAGRQGARDTQYF. The CDR3 DNA follows: TGCAGCGCCGGTCGACAGGGGGCTCGAGATACGCAGTATTTT.